The 28 T cell receptor beta chains given below trace back to one sample, sequenced in a study of Ad26.COV2.S vaccination and SARS-CoV-2 variants. The treatment: over 15 received Ad26.COV2.S at low or high dose, single or two shots; roughly five received placebo; per-sample allocation not given. Vaccine and placebo recipients were sampled on day 63 after the first injection. Assay: immunoSEQ multiplex PCR; the TCRdb copy retains only in-frame clones and omits some. The profile shows hundreds of thousands of clones, around 92% of them singletons. This sample comprised peripheral blood, obtained in a trial of Ad26.COV2.S vaccine versus placebo. All receptors come from a person between 18 and 65 years old who received the Ad26.COV2.S COVID-19 vaccine or a placebo.

V is TRBV7-9 and J is TRBJ1-2, with no clear D. V lost 4 bases, J lost 7 bases, and 13 bases lay in between. Germline CDR1 reads SEHNR; CDR2 reads FQNEAQ (reference sequence). This CDR3 contains 13 residues. The CDR3 sequence is CASSSTPSFGYTF. The CDR3 DNA sequence: TGTGCCAGCAGCTCCACACCGAGTTTTGGCTACACCTTC.

The V call is TRBV19, the J call TRBJ1-4; 9 bases are shared with TRBD1. Trimming at V came to 4 bases and at J to 7 bases, leaving 1 base not matched to a gene. The CDR3 has 13 residues. From germline, CDR1 is LNHDA and CDR2 SQIVND (reference sequence). The CDR3 coding sequence is TGTGCCAGTAGTAGGACAGGGGCTGAAAAACTGTTTTTT. This gives the protein CASSRTGAEKLFF.

The J gene is TRBJ2-5, the V gene TRBV6-4; either TRBD1 or TRBD2 may fit D (5 bases each). V was cut by 2 bases and J by 6 bases, with 16 bases left in between. The germline V gene encodes CDR1 MRHNA and CDR2 SNTAGT. This CDR3 region has 15 residues. DNA of the CDR3: TGTGCCAGCAGTGACAAACGAGGGGAGAGGCAGACCCAGTACTTC. This translates into CASSDKRGERQTQYF.

V and J are TRBV12-5 and TRBJ2-3, with D unclear. Trimming removed 0 bases at V and 0 bases at J, with 10 bases between. The CDR3 is made up of 16 amino acids. Per germline, CDR1 LGHNT and CDR2 FRNRAP. The chain's CDR3 is CASGLVIGGSTDTQYF. The CDR3 DNA reads TGTGCTAGTGGTTTGGTAATAGGCGGTAGCACAGATACGCAGTATTTT.

The J gene is TRBJ2-7, the V gene TRBV4-3; weak D call: TRBD1 (6 bases). The germline V gene has CDR1 LGHNA and CDR2 YSLEER. Trimming took 0 bases from V and 4 from J, leaving 10 bases between them. The CDR3 loop spans 14 amino acids. DNA for the CDR3: TGCGCCAGCAGCCAAGATTACAGGGCTTACGAGCAGTACTTC. Its translation: CASSQDYRAYEQYF.

The chain links TRBV3-1 (or the pseudogene TRBV3-2) to TRBJ1-3, with 7 bases matching TRBD1. V lost 0 bases to trimming and J lost 3 bases; unmatched junction nucleotides: 5. The CDR3 contains 16 residues. Germline V gene data show CDR1 as LGHDT and CDR2 as YNNKEL (reference sequence). CDR3 residues: CASSQDTGEDGNTIYF. The CDR3 bases are TGTGCCAGCAGCCAAGATACAGGGGAGGATGGAAACACCATATATTTT.

This clone appeared a few times. The chain joins TRBV6-1 to TRBJ1-4; a weak D match, TRBD1 (5 bases). The germline V and J ends were trimmed by 4 bases and 6 bases, with 27 bases remaining between them. There are 19 residues in the CDR3. Germline V gives CDR1 MNHNS, CDR2 SASEGT. Here the CDR3 DNA reads TGTGCCAGCAGTGTGGGGTTGAGGGAAATTCTCGTAGGGGATGAAAAACTGTTTTTT. It codes for CASSVGLREILVGDEKLFF.

Note on this clone: Other DNA sequences in the sample encode the same CDR3. This rearrangement joins TRBV2 to TRBJ1-1; 9 bases fit TRBD1. Germline CDR1 and CDR2: SNHLY and FYNNEI. Trimming took 5 bases from V and 2 from J; bases not matched to a gene: 3. The CDR3 spans 14 residues. The CDR3 loop reads CASSSTGGNTEAFF. DNA for the CDR3: TGTGCCAGCAGTTCGACAGGGGGTAACACTGAAGCTTTCTTT.

The chain is built from TRBV20-1 and TRBJ2-3; D is undetermined. V lost 2 bases, J lost 8 bases, and 8 bases lay in between. CDR3 size: 11 residues. Looked up from germline, CDR1 is DFQATT and CDR2 is SNEGSKA (reference sequence). The CDR3 here is CSARPAPTQYF. The CDR3 DNA reads TGCAGTGCTAGACCCGCTCCTACGCAGTATTTT.

The chain uses TRBV4-3 and TRBJ1-2, with a possible D match to TRBD1 (6 bases). V was cut by 1 base and J by 6 bases, with 9 bases left in between. This CDR3 region has 13 residues. Germline CDR1 and CDR2: LGHNA and YSLEER. CDR3 sequence (DNA): TGCGCCAGCAGCCAAGCCAGGGGCCATGGCTACACCTTC. It translates to CASSQARGHGYTF.

This clone was picked up a small number of times. The rearrangement uses TRBV2 and TRBJ1-5, with D perhaps TRBD1 (5 bases). Germline values: CDR1 SNHLY, CDR2 FYNNEI. There are 17 residues in the CDR3. Trimming stripped 7 bases from V and 0 bases from J, with 19 bases between. CDR3 sequence: CASKRGVDSFSNQPQHF. The CDR3 DNA reads TGTGCCAGCAAGAGGGGTGTAGATTCTTTTAGCAATCAGCCCCAGCATTTT.

The chain is built from TRBV7-2 and TRBJ1-1; 8 bases align to TRBD1. This CDR3 has 14 residues. CDR1 and CDR2 from the germline V gene are SGHTA and FQGNSA. The V and J ends lost 3 bases and 5 bases, in that order; junction bases with no gene match: 5. The chain's CDR3 is CASSFPGGLTEAFF. Here the CDR3 DNA reads TGTGCCAGCAGCTTTCCAGGGGGCTTGACTGAAGCTTTCTTT.

The V call is TRBV11-2, the J call TRBJ2-7, with TRBD1 matching over 7 bases. The CDR3 extends over 15 amino acids. V shed 5 bases and J 2 bases; nucleotides not matched to a gene: 9. CDR1 and CDR2 (germline): SGHAT, FQNNGV. CDR3 sequence (DNA): TGTGCCAGCAGCACGGCCGGGACAGAAGCCTACGAGCAGTACTTC. It specifies CASSTAGTEAYEQYF.

The chain couples TRBV27 to TRBJ1-2; no firm D call. CDR3 length equals 13 residues. CDR1 is MNHEY and CDR2 is SMNVEV in the germline V gene (reference sequence). V dropped 8 bases and J dropped 0 bases, with 10 bases sitting between them. DNA for the CDR3: TGTGCCAGCCGCCTCGCCGCTAACTATGGCTACACCTTC. It codes for CASRLAANYGYTF.

The V gene is TRBV5-8, the J gene TRBJ1-1; weak D call: TRBD1 (5 bases). The V end was cut by 7 bases, the J end by 1 base, with 17 bases between. The CDR3 contains 15 residues. The germline V gene encodes CDR1 SGHTS and CDR2 YDEGEE. In nucleotides, the CDR3 is TGTGCCAGCCCTAATTTCCTGGACAAGAACACTGAAGCTTTCTTT. Protein: CASPNFLDKNTEAFF.

A few counts support this clone. CDR3 sequence: CASSLGLYEQYF. The CDR3 bases are TGTGCCAGCAGCCTAGGCCTCTACGAGCAGTACTTC. This chain connects TRBV5-6 to TRBJ2-7; D remains ambiguous. Germline CDR1 reads SGHDT; CDR2 reads YYEEEE. The CDR3 runs to 12 residues. Trimming cost V 4 bases and J 3 bases, with 8 bases left between them.

This chain uses TRBV7-2 with TRBJ2-5; D may be TRBD1 (6 bases). V dropped 1 base and J dropped 2 bases, with 11 bases sitting between them. CDR3 size: 15 residues. Germline CDR1 SGHTA, CDR2 FQGNSA. The chain's CDR3 is CASSLGLGQQETQYF. The CDR3 DNA reads as TGTGCCAGCAGCTTAGGTTTAGGACAGCAAGAGACCCAGTACTTC.

The chain recombines TRBV5-6 with TRBJ2-1, with 9 positions matching TRBD1. V was clipped by 4 bases and J by 3 bases; unmatched bases: 8. This CDR3 comprises 16 residues. Germline CDR1 reads SGHDT; CDR2 reads YYEEEE. CDR3 in amino acids: CASSPRTGAYYNEQFF. CDR3 bases: TGTGCCAGCAGCCCACGGACAGGGGCCTACTACAATGAGCAGTTCTTC.

V usage is TRBV10-3 and J usage is TRBJ2-3; no reliable D call. This CDR3 spans 14 amino acids. Trimming stripped 5 bases from V and 0 bases from J, with 9 bases between. Germline CDR1 and CDR2: ENHRY and SYGVKD. CDR3 loop: CAISNGRSTDTQYF. In DNA form, the CDR3 reads TGTGCCATCAGTAATGGCCGGAGCACAGATACGCAGTATTTT.

This chain connects TRBV21-1 to TRBJ1-5; the D segment call TRBD1 is taken from the table without a DNA check. TRBV21-1 is designated a pseudogene. The CDR3 extends over 19 amino acids. CDR3 sequence reads: CASSKWGPTGTDSNQPQHF. The CDR3 DNA follows: TGTGCCAGCAGCAAATGGGGGCCAACCGGGACAGATAGCAATCAGCCCCAGCATTTT.

This clone was counted only a few times. The chain combines TRBV7-2 with TRBJ2-2, with D uncertain. Germline V lookup: CDR1 SGHTA, CDR2 FQGNSA. The germline V and J ends were trimmed by 1 base and 8 bases, with 8 bases remaining between them. The CDR3 is 13 amino acids. The CDR3 loop is CASSLGRLGELFF. CDR3 bases: TGTGCCAGCAGCTTAGGGCGTTTGGGGGAGCTGTTTTTT. The full variable domain, rest sourced from reference TRBV7-2 and TRBJ2-2, is GAGVSQSPSNKVTEKGKDVELRCDPISGHTALYWYRQSLGQGLEFLIYFQGNSAPDKSGLPSDRFSAERTGGSVSTLTIQRTQQEDSAVYLCASSLGRLGELFFGEGSRLTVL.

The V call is TRBV5-1, the J call TRBJ2-5; D is unresolved. Trimming left V 0 bases short and J 2 bases short, with 11 bases between. The germline CDR1 and CDR2 sequences are SGHRS and YFSETQ. This CDR3 contains 15 residues. DNA for the CDR3: TGCGCCAGCAGCTTGGCCGCTGTAGGACAAGAGACCCAGTACTTC. It codes for CASSLAAVGQETQYF.

The V gene is TRBV30, the J gene TRBJ2-7; D is uncertain. Trimming took off 2 bases at V and 0 bases at J, with 14 bases between the two ends. The CDR3 covers 15 residues. From germline, CDR1 is GTSNPN and CDR2 SVGIG (reference sequence). CDR3 amino acids: CAWSPPGKVSYEQYF. CDR3 sequence (DNA): TGTGCCTGGAGTCCCCCCGGCAAGGTCTCCTACGAGCAGTACTTC.

The chain links TRBV15 to TRBJ1-3; D is perhaps TRBD1 (5 bases). The V gene lost 5 bases and the J gene lost 1 base, with 12 bases spanning the gap. The CDR3 totals 15 residues. Germline CDR1 LNHNV, CDR2 YYDKDF (reference sequence). DNA of the CDR3: TGTGCCACCAGCCCGTACAGGAGTTCTGGAAACACCATATATTTT. It translates to CATSPYRSSGNTIYF.

This sequence joins TRBV27 and TRBJ2-7, with TRBD1 as a possible D gene (5 bases). This CDR3 comprises 15 residues. Trimming pared 3 bases from V and 4 bases from J, leaving 16 bases between. Germline CDR1 reads MNHEY; CDR2 reads SMNVEV (reference sequence). The CDR3 sequence: CASSLNIGQPYEQYF. The CDR3 DNA sequence: TGTGCCAGCAGTTTGAATATAGGACAACCATACGAGCAGTACTTC.

This chain joins TRBV11-2 and TRBJ1-4; D possibly corresponds to TRBD1 (6 bases). Germline V gene lookup returns CDR1 SGHAT and CDR2 FQNNGV. The CDR3 contains 13 residues. Trimming removed 3 bases at V and 11 bases at J, with 13 bases between. CDR3 protein: CASSLGGGRKLFF. Here the CDR3 DNA reads TGTGCCAGCAGCTTGGGGGGCGGCCGCAAACTGTTTTTT.

Here the CDR3 DNA reads TGTGCCTGGACGCTAAAGGGGAAGCAGTACTTC. Translating gives CAWTLKGKQYF. The chain combines TRBV30 with TRBJ2-7, with a weak D call TRBD1 (5 bases). From germline, CDR1 is GTSNPN and CDR2 SVGIG (reference sequence). Between the trimmed V and J ends, which lost 4 bases and 8 bases, there was a span of 12 bases. This CDR3 region has 11 residues.

The rearrangement uses TRBV6-2 or TRBV6-3 and TRBJ1-5; D is ambiguous. V dropped 6 bases and J dropped 2 bases, with 14 bases sitting between them. Germline loops: CDR1 MNHEY, CDR2 SVGEGT. The CDR3 covers 15 residues. CDR3: CASSPLVVGNQPQHF. The CDR3 nucleotides read TGTGCCAGCAGCCCGTTGGTTGTCGGCAATCAGCCCCAGCATTTT.